The present entry profiles one TCR beta chain with its context. These data belong to a study of tumor-infiltrating lymphocytes in oesophageal squamous cell carcinoma. In TCRdb, the PCR reads were re-called with MiXCR into one record per CDR3 protein. The sample lists about 10,000 distinct CDR3 sequences; 45% to 65% were seen once. The CDR3 extends over 14 amino acids. V is TRBV12-3 or TRBV12-4 and J is TRBJ2-1, with D uncertain. Near its end, the DNA agrees better with TRBJ2-7, so the J call may be wrong. Sequencing used esophageal tumor tissue. The clonotype was recovered from a female donor with esophageal squamous cell carcinoma. This chain's CDR3 is CASSGSNLRNEQYF. The CDR3 nucleotides are TGTGCCAGCAGTGGCTCCAACCTCCGCAATGAGCAGTACTTC.